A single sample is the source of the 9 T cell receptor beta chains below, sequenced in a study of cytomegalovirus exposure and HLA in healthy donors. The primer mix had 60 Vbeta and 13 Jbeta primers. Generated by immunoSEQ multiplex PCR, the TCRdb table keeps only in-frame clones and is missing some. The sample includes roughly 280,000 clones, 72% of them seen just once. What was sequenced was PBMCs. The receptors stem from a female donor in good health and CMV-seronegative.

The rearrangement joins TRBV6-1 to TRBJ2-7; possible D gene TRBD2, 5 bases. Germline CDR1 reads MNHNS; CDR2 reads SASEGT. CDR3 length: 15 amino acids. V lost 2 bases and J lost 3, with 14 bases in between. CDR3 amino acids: CASSESREYVYEQYF. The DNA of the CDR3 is TGTGCCAGCAGTGAATCTAGGGAGTATGTCTACGAGCAGTACTTC.

The CDR3 loop is CASSRPTGETNTGELFF. The DNA for the CDR3 is TGTGCCAGCAGTCGTCCGACAGGGGAGACGAACACCGGGGAGCTGTTTTTT. This chain links TRBV9 with TRBJ2-2; TRBD1 agrees at 8 bases. CDR1 is SGDLS and CDR2 is YYNGEE in the germline V gene. The CDR3 consists of 17 residues. Trimming cost V 5 bases and J 0 bases; bases outside gene matches: 9.

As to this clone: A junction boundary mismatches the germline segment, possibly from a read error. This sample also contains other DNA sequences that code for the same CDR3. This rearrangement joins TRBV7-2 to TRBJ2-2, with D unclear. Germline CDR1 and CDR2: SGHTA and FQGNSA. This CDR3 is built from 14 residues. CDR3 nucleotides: TGCGCCAGCAGCTTACGTTTAACTACCGGGGAGCTGTTTTTT. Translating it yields CASSLRLTTGELFF.

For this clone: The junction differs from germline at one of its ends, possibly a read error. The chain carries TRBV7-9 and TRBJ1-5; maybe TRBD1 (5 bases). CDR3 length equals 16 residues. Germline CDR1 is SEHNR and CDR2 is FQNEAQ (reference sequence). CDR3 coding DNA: TGTTCCAGCAGCTCTAGCGGGGGGACCGGGGATCAGCCCCAGCATTTT. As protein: CSSSSSGGTGDQPQHF.

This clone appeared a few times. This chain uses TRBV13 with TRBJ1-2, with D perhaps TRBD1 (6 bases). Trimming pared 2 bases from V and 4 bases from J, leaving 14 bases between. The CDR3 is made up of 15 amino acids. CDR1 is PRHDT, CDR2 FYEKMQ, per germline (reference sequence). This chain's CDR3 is CASSLRGGEGYGYTF. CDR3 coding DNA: TGTGCCAGCAGCTTACGTGGGGGCGAGGGCTATGGCTACACCTTC.

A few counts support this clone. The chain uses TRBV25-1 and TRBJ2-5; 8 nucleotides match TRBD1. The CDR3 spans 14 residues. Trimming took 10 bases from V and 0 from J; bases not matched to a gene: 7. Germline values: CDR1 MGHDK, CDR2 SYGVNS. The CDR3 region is CATQGTGHQETQYF. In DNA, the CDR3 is TGTGCCACTCAGGGGACAGGTCACCAAGAGACCCAGTACTTC.

The CDR3 spells CASLEVKETQYF. In DNA form, the CDR3 reads TGTGCCAGTCTAGAGGTCAAAGAGACCCAGTACTTC. The chain couples TRBV2 to TRBJ2-5; the D is unclear. CDR3 length: 12 residues. CDR1 SNHLY and CDR2 FYNNEI come from the germline V gene. V dropped 9 bases and J dropped 3 bases, with 11 bases sitting between them.

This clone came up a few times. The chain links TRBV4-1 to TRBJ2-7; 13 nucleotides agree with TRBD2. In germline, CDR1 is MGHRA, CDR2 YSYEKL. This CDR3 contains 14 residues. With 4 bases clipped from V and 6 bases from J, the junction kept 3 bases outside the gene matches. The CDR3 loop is CASSRTSGSGEQYF. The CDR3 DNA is TGCGCCAGCAGCCGGACTAGCGGGAGCGGCGAGCAGTACTTC.

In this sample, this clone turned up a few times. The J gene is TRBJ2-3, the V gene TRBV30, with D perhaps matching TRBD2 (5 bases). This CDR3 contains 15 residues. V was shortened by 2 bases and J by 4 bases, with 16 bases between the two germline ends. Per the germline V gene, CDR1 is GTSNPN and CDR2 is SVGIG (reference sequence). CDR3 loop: CAWSPPFGVADTQYF. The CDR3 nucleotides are TGTGCCTGGAGTCCGCCCTTCGGGGTAGCAGATACGCAGTATTTT.